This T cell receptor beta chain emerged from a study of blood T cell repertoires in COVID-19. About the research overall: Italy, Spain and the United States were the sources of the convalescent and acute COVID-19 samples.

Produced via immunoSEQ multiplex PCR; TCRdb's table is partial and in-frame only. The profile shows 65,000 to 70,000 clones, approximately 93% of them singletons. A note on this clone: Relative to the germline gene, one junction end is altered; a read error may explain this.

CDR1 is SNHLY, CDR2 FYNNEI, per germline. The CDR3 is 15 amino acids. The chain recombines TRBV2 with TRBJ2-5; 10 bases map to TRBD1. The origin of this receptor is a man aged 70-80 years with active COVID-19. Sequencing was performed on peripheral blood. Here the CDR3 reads CASREGQGGEVTQYF. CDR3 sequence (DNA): TGTGCCAGCAGGGAAGGACAGGGGGGTGAAGTGACCCAGTACTTC.